The 2 T cell receptor beta chains in this list originate from one sample, sequenced in a study of blood T cells in healthy people across ages. A J-beta primer mix and a sample-barcoded 5' primer were used in a second PCR of about 7 to 12 cycles. TCRdb used MiXCR to reprocess the 5' RACE reads, holding one entry per CDR3 protein. The data contain approximately 690,000 distinct CDR3 sequences, about 53% of them singletons. Source material: blood. These receptors came from a man aged 55 to 69 in good health.

This clonotype occurred a few times. The chain couples TRBV5-1 to TRBJ2-3; D might be TRBD1 (5 bases). This CDR3 is built from 19 residues. Germline CDR1 SGHRS, CDR2 YFSETQ. V was pared by 3 bases and J by 0 bases, with 23 bases between. Written as DNA, the CDR3 is TGCGCCAGCAGCTCAAACACCATGGGGCTGGGGTCTAGCACAGATACGCAGTATTTT. Translation: CASSSNTMGLGSSTDTQYF.

This clonotype was counted between two and nine times. This sequence joins TRBV6-6 and TRBJ2-5; TRBD2 agrees at 10 bases. Unmatched junction bases numbered 5, after V lost 2 bases and J lost 5 bases. Germline V gene sequence: CDR1 MNHNY, CDR2 SVGAGI (reference sequence). This CDR3 region has 15 residues. CDR3 bases: TGTGCCAGCAGTTACCCGAGCGGGGGGGAGGAGACCCAGTACTTC. As protein: CASSYPSGGEETQYF.